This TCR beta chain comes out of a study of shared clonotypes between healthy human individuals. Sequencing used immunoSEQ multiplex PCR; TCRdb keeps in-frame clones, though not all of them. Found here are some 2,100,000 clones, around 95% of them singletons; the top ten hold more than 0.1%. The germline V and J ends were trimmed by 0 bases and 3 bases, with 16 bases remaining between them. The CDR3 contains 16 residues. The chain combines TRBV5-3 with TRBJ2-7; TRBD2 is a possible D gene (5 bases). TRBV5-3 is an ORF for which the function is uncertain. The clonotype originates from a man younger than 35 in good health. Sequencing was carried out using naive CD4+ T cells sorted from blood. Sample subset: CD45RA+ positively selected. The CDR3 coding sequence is TGTGCCAGAAGCTTGGGATTCAAGTACGGGGTCTACGAGCAGTACTTC. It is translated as CARSLGFKYGVYEQYF.